The present T cell receptor (beta chain) was sequenced within a study of human T cells and chemical hapten exposure. TCRdb analysed the RACE reads with MiXCR anew, one entry per CDR3 protein. The table records more than 150,000 distinct CDR3 sequences, 24% of them present only once. Per the germline V gene, CDR1 is SGDLS and CDR2 is YYNGEE. This CDR3 has 16 amino acids. Trimming took 4 bases from V and 3 from J; bases not matched to a gene: 5. Time point given: patch test 3, about 24 weeks after DPC sensitization. As for treatment: therapeutic diphenylcyclopropenone sensitization with weekly scalp DPC. Prior to application of each patch test, blood was drawn.

This sequence originates from a woman aged 40 to 49 with alopecia areata. Some clones in this sample may be carry-over from other donors' samples. The chain uses TRBV9 and TRBJ2-2; TRBD2 matches 11 bases. The sequences come from whole blood, collected in connection with sensitization to the hapten diphenylcyclopropenone (DPC). DNA of the CDR3: TGTGCCAGCAGCCTGACGACTAGCGGGGACACCGGGGAGCTGTTTTTT. Translated: CASSLTTSGDTGELFF.